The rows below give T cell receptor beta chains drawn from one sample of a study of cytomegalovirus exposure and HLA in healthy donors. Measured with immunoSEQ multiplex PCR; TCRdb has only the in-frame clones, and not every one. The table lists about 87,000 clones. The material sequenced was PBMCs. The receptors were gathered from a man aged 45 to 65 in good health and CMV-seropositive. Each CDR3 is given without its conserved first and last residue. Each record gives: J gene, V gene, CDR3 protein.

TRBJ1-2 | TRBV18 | ASSPDRGLYGYT
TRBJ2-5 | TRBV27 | ASIWEGVSQETQY
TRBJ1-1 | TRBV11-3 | ASSYREGNTEAF
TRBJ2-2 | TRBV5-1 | ASQREAGTGELF
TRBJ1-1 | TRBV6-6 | ASSSGQGKTSEAF
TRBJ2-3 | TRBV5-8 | ASSLLAGGSTDTQY
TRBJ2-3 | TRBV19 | ASRREVTDTQY
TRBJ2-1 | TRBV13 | ASSYASRDNEQF
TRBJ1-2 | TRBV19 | ASSISSVYRGYGYT
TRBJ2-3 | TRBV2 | ASSFNRADTQY
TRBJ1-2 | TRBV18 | ASSPGGAVYGYT
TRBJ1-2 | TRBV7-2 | ASSLGGAVLGYT
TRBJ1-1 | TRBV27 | ASSLKGDTEAF
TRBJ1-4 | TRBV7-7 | ASSPDQSATNEKLF
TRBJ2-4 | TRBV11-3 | ASSPAQGPKNIQY
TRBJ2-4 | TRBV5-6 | ASSLRTGGWENIQY
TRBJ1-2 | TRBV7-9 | ASSLIGEYGYT
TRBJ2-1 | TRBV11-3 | ASSLKDYQLGNEQF
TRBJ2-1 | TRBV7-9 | ASSLSGQFYNEQF
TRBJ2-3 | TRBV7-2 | ASSPRSHTDTQY
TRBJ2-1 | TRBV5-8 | ASSLDNLLDEQF
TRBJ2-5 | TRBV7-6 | ASSTLRERETQY
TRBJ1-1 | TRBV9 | ASSGIGHMNTEAF
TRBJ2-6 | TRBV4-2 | ASSQGVGAGANVLT
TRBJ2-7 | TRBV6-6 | ASRRGGRAVYEQY
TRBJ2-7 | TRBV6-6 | ASGKGMMGGVEQY
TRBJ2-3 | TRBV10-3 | AISENPRTTRHTDTQY